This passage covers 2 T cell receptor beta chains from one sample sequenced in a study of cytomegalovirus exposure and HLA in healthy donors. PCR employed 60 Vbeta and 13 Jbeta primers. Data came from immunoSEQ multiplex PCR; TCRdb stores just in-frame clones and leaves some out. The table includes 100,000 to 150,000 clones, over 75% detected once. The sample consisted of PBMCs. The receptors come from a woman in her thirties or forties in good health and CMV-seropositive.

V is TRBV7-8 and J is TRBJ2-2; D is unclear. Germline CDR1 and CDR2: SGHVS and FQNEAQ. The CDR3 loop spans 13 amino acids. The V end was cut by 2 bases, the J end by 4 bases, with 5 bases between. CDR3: CASSLQRTGELFF. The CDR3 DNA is TGTGCCAGCAGCTTACAGCGCACCGGGGAGCTGTTTTTT.

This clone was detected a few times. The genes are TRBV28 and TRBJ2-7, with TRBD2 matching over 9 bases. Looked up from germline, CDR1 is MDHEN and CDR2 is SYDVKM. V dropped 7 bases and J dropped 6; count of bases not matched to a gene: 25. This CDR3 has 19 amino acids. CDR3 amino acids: CASKRPWLAGRSGNAEQYF. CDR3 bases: TGTGCCAGCAAGCGCCCGTGGCTAGCGGGGAGGTCCGGAAATGCCGAGCAGTACTTC.